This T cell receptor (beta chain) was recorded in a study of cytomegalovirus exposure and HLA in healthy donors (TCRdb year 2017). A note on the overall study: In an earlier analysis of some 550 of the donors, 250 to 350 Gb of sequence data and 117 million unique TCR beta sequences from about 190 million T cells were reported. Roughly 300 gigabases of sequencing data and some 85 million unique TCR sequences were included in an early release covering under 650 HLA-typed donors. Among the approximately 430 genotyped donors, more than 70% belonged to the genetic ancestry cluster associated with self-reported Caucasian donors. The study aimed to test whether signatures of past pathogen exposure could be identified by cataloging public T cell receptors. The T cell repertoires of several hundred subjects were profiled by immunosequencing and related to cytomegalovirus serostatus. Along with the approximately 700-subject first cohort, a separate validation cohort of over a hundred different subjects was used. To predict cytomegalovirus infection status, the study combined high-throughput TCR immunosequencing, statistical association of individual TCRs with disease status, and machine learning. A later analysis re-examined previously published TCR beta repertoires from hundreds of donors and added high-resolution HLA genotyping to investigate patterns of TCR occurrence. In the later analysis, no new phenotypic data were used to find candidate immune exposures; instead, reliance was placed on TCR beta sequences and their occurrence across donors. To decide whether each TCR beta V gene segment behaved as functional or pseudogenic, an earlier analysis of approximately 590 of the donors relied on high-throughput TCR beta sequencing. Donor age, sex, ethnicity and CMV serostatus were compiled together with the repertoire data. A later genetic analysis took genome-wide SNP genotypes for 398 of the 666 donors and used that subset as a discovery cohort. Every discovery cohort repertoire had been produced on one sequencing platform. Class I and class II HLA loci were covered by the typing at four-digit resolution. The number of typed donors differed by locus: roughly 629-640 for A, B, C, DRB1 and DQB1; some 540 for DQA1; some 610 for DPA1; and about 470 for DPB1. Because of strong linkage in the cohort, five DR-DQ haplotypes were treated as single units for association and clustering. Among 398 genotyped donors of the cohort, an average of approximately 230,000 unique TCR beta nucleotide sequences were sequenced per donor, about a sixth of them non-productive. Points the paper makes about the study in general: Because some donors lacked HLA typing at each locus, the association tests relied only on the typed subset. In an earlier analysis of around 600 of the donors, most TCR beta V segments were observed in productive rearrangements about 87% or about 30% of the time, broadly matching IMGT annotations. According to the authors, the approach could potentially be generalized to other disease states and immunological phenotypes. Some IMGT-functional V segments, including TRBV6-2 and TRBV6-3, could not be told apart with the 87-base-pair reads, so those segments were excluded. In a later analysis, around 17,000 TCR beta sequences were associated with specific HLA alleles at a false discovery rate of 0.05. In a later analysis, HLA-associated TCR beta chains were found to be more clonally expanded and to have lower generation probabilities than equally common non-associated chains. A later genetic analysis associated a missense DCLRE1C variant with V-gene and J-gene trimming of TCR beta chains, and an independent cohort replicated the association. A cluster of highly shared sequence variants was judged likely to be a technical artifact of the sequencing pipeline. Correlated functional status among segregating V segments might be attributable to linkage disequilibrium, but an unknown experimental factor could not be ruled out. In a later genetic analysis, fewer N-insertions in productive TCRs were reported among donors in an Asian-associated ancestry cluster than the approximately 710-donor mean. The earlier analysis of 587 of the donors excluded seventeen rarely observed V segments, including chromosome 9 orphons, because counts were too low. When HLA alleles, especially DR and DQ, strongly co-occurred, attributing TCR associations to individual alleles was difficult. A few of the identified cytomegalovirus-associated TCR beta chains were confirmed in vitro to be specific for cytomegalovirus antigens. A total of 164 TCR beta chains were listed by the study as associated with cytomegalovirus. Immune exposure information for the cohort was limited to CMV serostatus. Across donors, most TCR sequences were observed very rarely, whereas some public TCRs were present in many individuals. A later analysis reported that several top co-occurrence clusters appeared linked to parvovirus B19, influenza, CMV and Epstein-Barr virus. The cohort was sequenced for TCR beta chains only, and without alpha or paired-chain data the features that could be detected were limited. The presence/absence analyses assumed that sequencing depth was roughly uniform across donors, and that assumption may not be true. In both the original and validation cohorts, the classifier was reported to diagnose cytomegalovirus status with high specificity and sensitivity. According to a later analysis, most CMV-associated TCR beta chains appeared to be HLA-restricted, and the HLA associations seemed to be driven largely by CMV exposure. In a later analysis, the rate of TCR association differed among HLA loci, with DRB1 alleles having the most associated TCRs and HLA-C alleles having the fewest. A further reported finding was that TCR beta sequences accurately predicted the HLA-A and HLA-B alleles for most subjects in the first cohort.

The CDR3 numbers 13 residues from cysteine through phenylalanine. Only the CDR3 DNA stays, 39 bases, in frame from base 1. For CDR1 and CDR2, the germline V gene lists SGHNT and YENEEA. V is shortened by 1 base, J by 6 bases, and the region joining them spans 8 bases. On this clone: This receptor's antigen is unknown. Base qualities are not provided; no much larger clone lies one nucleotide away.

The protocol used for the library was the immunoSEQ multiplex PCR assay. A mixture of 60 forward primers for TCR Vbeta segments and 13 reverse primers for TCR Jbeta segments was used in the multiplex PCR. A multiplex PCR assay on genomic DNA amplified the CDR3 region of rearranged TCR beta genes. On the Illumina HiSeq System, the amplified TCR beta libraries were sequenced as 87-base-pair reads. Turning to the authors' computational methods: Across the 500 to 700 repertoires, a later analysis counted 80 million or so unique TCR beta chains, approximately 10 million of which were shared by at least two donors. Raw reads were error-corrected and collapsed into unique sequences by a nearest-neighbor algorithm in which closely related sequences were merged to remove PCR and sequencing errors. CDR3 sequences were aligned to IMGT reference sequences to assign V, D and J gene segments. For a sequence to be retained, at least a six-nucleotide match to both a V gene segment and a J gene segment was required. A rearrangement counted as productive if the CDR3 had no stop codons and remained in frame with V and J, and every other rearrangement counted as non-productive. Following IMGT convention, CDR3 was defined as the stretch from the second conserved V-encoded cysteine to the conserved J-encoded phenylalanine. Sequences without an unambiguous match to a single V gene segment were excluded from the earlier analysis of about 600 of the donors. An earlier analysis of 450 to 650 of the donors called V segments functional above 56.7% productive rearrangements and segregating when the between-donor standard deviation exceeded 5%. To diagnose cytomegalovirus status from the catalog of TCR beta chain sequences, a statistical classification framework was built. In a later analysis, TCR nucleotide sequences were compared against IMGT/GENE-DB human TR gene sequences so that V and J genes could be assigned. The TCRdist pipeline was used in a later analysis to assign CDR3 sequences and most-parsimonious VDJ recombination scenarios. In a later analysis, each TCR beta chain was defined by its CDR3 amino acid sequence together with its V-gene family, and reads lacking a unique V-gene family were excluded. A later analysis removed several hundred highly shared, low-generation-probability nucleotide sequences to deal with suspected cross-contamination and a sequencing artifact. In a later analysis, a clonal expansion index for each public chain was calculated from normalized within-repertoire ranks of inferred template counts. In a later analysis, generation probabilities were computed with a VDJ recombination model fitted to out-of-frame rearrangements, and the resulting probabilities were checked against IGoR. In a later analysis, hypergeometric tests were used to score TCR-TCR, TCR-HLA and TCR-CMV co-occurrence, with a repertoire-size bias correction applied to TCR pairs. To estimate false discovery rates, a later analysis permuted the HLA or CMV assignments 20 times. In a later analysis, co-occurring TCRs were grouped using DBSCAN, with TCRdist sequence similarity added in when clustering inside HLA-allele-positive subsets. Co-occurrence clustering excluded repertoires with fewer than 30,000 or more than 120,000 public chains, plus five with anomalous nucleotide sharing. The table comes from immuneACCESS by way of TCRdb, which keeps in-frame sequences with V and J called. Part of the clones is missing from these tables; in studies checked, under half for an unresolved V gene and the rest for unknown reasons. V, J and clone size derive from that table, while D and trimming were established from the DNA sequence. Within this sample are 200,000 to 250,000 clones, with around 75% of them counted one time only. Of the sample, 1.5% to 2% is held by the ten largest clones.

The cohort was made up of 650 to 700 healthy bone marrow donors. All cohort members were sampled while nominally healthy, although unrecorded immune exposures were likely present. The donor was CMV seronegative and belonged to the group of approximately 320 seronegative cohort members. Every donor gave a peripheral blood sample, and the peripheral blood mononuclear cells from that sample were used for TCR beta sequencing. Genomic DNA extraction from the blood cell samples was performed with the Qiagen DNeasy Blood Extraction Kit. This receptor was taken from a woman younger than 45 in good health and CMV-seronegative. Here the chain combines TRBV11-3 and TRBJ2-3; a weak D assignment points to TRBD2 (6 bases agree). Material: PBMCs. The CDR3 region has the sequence CASSLAGLDTQYF. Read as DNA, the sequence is TGTGCCAGCAGCTTAGCGGGACTCGATACGCAGTATTTT.